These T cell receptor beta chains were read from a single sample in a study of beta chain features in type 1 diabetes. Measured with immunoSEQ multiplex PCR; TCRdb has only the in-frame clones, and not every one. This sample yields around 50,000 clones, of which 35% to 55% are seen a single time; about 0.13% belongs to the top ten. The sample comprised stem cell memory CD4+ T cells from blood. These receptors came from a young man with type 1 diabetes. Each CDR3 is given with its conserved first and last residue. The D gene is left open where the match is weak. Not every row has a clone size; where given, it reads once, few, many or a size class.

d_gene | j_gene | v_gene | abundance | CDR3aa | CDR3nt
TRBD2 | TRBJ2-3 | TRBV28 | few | CASSDSGLLTDTQYF | TGTGCCAGCAGTGATAGCGGGTTGCTGACAGATACGCAGTATTTT
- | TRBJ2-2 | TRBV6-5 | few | CASRRDTGELFF | TGTGCCAGTAGGAGGGACACCGGGGAGCTGTTTTTT
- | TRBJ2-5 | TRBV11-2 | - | CASSLGAGRRGTQYF | TGTGCCAGCAGCTTAGGAGCGGGCCGGCGAGGGACCCAGTACTTC
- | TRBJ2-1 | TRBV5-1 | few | CASSQDKSSYNEQFF | TGCGCCAGCAGCCAGGACAAGAGCTCCTACAATGAGCAGTTCTTC
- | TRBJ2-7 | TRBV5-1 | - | CASSPPSYEQYF | TGCGCCAGCAGCCCCCCGAGTTATGAGCAGTACTTC
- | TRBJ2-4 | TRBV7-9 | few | CASSQALGGPGAKNIQYF | TGTGCCAGCAGCCAAGCTCTGGGGGGGCCCGGGGCCAAAAACATTCAGTACTTC
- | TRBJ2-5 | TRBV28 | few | CASSSSGASETQYF | TGTGCCAGCAGTTCCTCAGGGGCAAGCGAGACCCAGTACTTC
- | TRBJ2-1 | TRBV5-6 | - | CASSLAGVSYNEQFF | TGTGCCAGCAGCTTGGCCGGGGTCTCCTACAATGAGCAGTTCTTC
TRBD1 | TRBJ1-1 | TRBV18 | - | CASSPLTGDTEAFF | TGTGCCAGCTCACCCCTCACAGGGGACACTGAAGCTTTCTTT
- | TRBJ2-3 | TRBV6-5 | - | CASSYAVADTQYF | TGTGCCAGCAGCTATGCGGTGGCAGATACGCAGTATTTT
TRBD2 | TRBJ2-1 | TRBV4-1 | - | CASSHGLAGVGEQFF | TGCGCCAGCAGCCATGGACTAGCGGGAGTCGGAGAGCAGTTCTTC
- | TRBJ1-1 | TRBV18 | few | CASSGGTWGTEAFF | TGTGCCAGCTCCGGCGGGACCTGGGGCACTGAAGCTTTCTTT
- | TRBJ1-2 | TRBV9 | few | CASTQSRVLYGYTF | TGTGCCAGCACCCAAAGCAGGGTGCTGTATGGCTACACCTTC
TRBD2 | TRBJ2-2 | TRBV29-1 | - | CSARLAANTGELFF | TGCAGCGCAAGACTAGCGGCGAACACCGGGGAGCTGTTTTTT
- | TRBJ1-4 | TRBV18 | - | CASSPQRATNEKLFF | TGTGCCAGCTCACCACAGAGAGCAACTAATGAAAAACTGTTTTTT
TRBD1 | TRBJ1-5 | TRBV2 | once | CASMGQGDQPQHF | TGTGCCAGCATGGGACAGGGGGATCAGCCCCAGCATTTT
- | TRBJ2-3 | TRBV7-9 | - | CASSSPSLLVGSTDTQYF | TGTGCCAGCAGCTCCCCGTCCCTACTAGTCGGGAGCACAGATACGCAGTATTTT
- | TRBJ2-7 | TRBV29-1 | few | CSGMTGPEQYF | TGCAGCGGGATGACAGGTCCCGAGCAGTACTTC
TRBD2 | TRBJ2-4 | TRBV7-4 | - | CASSTESGRRKNIQYF | TGTGCCAGCAGCACAGAGAGCGGGAGACGGAAAAACATTCAGTACTTC
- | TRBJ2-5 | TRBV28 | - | CASTRGRGAETQYF | TGTGCCAGCACGCGAGGCAGGGGCGCTGAGACCCAGTACTTC